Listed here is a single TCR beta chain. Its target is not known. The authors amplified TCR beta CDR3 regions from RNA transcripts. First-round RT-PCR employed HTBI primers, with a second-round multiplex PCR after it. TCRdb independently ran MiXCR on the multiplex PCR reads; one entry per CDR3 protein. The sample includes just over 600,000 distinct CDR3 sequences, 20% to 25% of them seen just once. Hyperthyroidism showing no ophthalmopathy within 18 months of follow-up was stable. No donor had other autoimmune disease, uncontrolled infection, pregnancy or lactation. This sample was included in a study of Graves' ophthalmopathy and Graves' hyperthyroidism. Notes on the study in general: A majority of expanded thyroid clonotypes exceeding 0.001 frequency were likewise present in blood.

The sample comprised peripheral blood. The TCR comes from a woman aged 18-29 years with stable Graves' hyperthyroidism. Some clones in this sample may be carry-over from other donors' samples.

The CDR3 region is CASKYRTEGYSNQPQHF. CDR3 in DNA: TGTGCCAGCAAGTATCGAACCGAGGGTTATAGCAATCAGCCCCAGCATTTT. The genes are TRBV19 and TRBJ1-5; no reliable D call. V dropped 9 bases and J dropped 0 bases, with 21 bases sitting between them. The CDR3 is made up of 17 amino acids. CDR1 LNHDA and CDR2 SQIVND come from the germline V gene (reference sequence).